Presented here are 31 T cell receptor beta chains from one specimen sequenced in a study of OX40 agonist ivuxolimab in advanced cancers. Profiled with immunoSEQ multiplex PCR; TCRdb holds only in-frame clones, not every one. The table shows tens of thousands of clones, with 75% to 90% occurring only once. The input for sequencing was CD4+ or CD8+ T cells sorted from blood, taken in a trial of the OX40 agonist ivuxolimab. The receptor set was obtained from an adult with an advanced solid tumor such as melanoma, head and neck, liver or kidney cancer.

This rearrangement joins TRBV10-3 to TRBJ1-1, with D perhaps matching TRBD1 (6 bases). The CDR3 loop spans 17 amino acids. V lost 6 bases to trimming and J lost 0 bases, with 20 bases between them. The germline V gene has CDR1 ENHRY and CDR2 SYGVKD. CDR3 DNA: TGTGCCATCAGCCCTACCGGGCAGGGGACAATGAACACTGAAGCTTTCTTT. This gives the protein CAISPTGQGTMNTEAFF.

The genes are TRBV5-1 and TRBJ2-7, with D uncertain. Trimming removed 0 bases at V and 2 bases at J, with 9 bases between. Per germline, CDR1 SGHRS and CDR2 YFSETQ. The CDR3 is 14 amino acids. Written as DNA, the CDR3 is TGCGCCAGCAGCTTGGATCCAGCAACCTACGAGCAGTACTTC. Protein: CASSLDPATYEQYF. Drawing the rest from reference TRBV5-1 and TRBJ2-7, the complete variable domain is KAGVTQTPRYLIKTRGQQVTLSCSPISGHRSVSWYQQTPGQGLQFLFEYFSETQRNKGNFPGRFSGRQFSNSRSEMNVSTLELGDSALYLCASSLDPATYEQYFGPGTRLTVT.

CDR3 sequence (DNA): TGTGCCAGTAGTAGGGCCGGGAACACTGAAGCTTTCTTT. It translates to CASSRAGNTEAFF. V gene TRBV19 combines with J gene TRBJ1-1, with unresolved D. The CDR3 loop spans 13 amino acids. The V and J ends lost 4 bases and 1 base respectively, with 7 bases between them. Germline values: CDR1 LNHDA, CDR2 SQIVND (reference sequence).

A few counts support this clone. The chain links TRBV29-1 to TRBJ1-2; D gene uncertain. The germline CDR1 and CDR2 sequences are SQVTM and ANQGSEA. V lost 8 bases to trimming and J lost 8 bases, with 15 bases between them. The CDR3 sequence is 11 residues long. The CDR3 here is CSFRGNGGYTF. The CDR3 DNA sequence: TGCAGCTTCCGCGGGAACGGGGGCTACACCTTC.

This clone was seen only once. The V call is TRBV5-1, the J call TRBJ2-5; D is unresolved. CDR1 and CDR2 (germline): SGHRS, YFSETQ. Trimming cost V 2 bases and J 1 base, with 9 bases left between them. The CDR3 is made up of 14 amino acids. The CDR3 here is CASSLGPSQETQYF. In nucleotides, the CDR3 is TGCGCCAGCAGCTTAGGCCCATCCCAAGAGACCCAGTACTTC. The full variable domain, completed using reference TRBV5-1 and TRBJ2-5, is KAGVTQTPRYLIKTRGQQVTLSCSPISGHRSVSWYQQTPGQGLQFLFEYFSETQRNKGNFPGRFSGRQFSNSRSEMNVSTLELGDSALYLCASSLGPSQETQYFGPGTRLLVL.

The chain recombines TRBV18 with TRBJ2-1, with 10 bases that match TRBD2. CDR1 is KGHSH, CDR2 LQKENI, per germline. The CDR3 spans 16 residues. V gave up 3 bases and J gave up 4 bases; unmatched junction bases: 6. CDR3 coding DNA: TGTGCCAGCTCACCTCCTAGCGGGGGTTCTTACAATGAGCAGTTCTTC. Its translation: CASSPPSGGSYNEQFF.

The chain's CDR3 is CASSPSPMGNQPQHF. The CDR3 DNA follows: TGTGCCAGCAGCCCATCCCCGATGGGCAATCAGCCCCAGCATTTT. The chain joins TRBV7-8 to TRBJ1-5; D is unclear. This CDR3 is 15 amino acids long. From germline, CDR1 is SGHVS and CDR2 FQNEAQ. V was cut by 5 bases and J by 2 bases, with 13 bases left in between.

The chain employs TRBV6-6 and TRBJ1-1, with a possible D match to TRBD1 (6 bases). CDR1 and CDR2 (germline): MNHNY, SVGAGI (reference sequence). V lost 2 bases, J lost 4 bases, and 17 bases lay in between. The CDR3 loop spans 16 amino acids. This CDR3 reads CASSYRLTDSSTEAFF. Written as DNA, the CDR3 is TGTGCCAGCAGTTACCGTTTAACGGACAGTTCCACTGAAGCTTTCTTT.

The chain uses TRBV7-9 and TRBJ2-1; 13 nucleotides align to TRBD2. Germline values: CDR1 SEHNR, CDR2 FQNEAQ (reference sequence). The length of the CDR3 is 16 residues. V was pared by 4 bases and J by 16 bases, with 16 bases of the junction left unmatched. CDR3 coding DNA: TGTGCCAGCAGCTCGCCGGGACTAGCGGGGACACCAGAGAGTTTCTTC. As protein: CASSSPGLAGTPESFF.

The CDR3 DNA reads as TGTGCCAGCATGGGTGTACAGGCTAATTCACCCCTCCACTTT. It yields the protein CASMGVQANSPLHF. The chain carries TRBV2 and TRBJ1-6; maybe TRBD1 (5 bases). The CDR3 spans 14 residues. The germline CDR1 and CDR2 sequences are SNHLY and FYNNEI. V lost 7 bases and J 6 bases, leaving 13 bases between the germline ends.

The chain is built from TRBV2 and TRBJ1-1; a weak D match, TRBD1 (6 bases). This CDR3 has 15 amino acids. V was pared by 4 bases and J by 6 bases, with 18 bases between. Per the germline V gene, CDR1 is SNHLY and CDR2 is FYNNEI. This CDR3 is CASSGTSTGLAEAFF. The CDR3, as DNA: TGTGCCAGCAGTGGGACATCCACAGGGCTGGCTGAAGCTTTCTTT.

V usage is TRBV5-3 and J usage is TRBJ2-4; tentatively, D is TRBD1 or TRBD2 (6 bases each). TRBV5-3 is designated an ORF whose function remains uncertain. V was cut by 4 bases and J by 4 bases, with 21 bases left in between. This CDR3 region has 17 residues. CDR3 in amino acids: CARSPYPPRDKKNIQYF. The CDR3 DNA is TGTGCCAGAAGCCCCTATCCACCGCGGGACAAAAAAAACATTCAGTACTTC.

This chain links TRBV4-1 with TRBJ1-2; unclear D gene. Per germline, CDR1 MGHRA and CDR2 YSYEKL. Trimming stripped 3 bases from V and 3 bases from J, with 14 bases between. The CDR3 has 15 residues. CDR3 sequence reads: CASSHQPTEDYGYTF. CDR3 nucleotide sequence: TGCGCCAGCAGCCACCAACCAACAGAAGACTATGGCTACACCTTC.

The CDR3 loop reads CASSLLIQETQYF. The CDR3 nucleotides read TGTGCCAGCAGCTTGCTGATCCAAGAGACCCAGTACTTC. The V and J genes are TRBV13 and TRBJ2-5; D unclear. V was clipped by 3 bases and J by 1 base, with 6 bases between them. The length of the CDR3 is 13 residues. Germline CDR1 is PRHDT and CDR2 is FYEKMQ (reference sequence).

CDR3 coding DNA: TGTGCCAGCAGCGGGACAGGGTCCTATAGCAATCAGCCCCAGCATTTT. This sequence encodes CASSGTGSYSNQPQHF. The J gene is TRBJ1-5, the V gene TRBV28; 9 bases fit TRBD1. Looked up from germline, CDR1 is MDHEN and CDR2 is SYDVKM. The CDR3 spans 16 residues. Trimming removed 6 bases from V and 0 bases from J; junction bases left unmatched: 6.

V and J are TRBV6-5 and TRBJ2-7, with D uncertain. The V end was cut by 6 bases, the J end by 0 bases, with 15 bases between. The CDR3 extends over 15 amino acids. Germline V gene data show CDR1 as MNHEY and CDR2 as SVGAGI. The CDR3 loop is CASSLGPPSSYEQYF. The CDR3 DNA sequence: TGTGCCAGCAGCCTTGGACCGCCGAGCTCCTACGAGCAGTACTTC.

The chain couples TRBV6-6 to TRBJ1-3, with D maybe TRBD1 (5 bases). The V and J ends lost 7 bases and 0 bases respectively, with 10 bases between them. From germline, CDR1 is MNHNY and CDR2 SVGAGI (reference sequence). The CDR3 contains 14 residues. This CDR3 is CASIPTASGNTIYF. As DNA, the CDR3 is TGTGCCAGCATACCGACAGCCTCTGGAAACACCATATATTTT.

The J gene is TRBJ2-1, the V gene TRBV29-1; TRBD2 agrees at 7 bases. V shed 6 bases and J 8 bases; nucleotides not matched to a gene: 4. The germline V gene encodes CDR1 SQVTM and CDR2 ANQGSEA. The CDR3 contains 11 residues. The CDR3 spells CSVGLGDEQFF. In DNA form, the CDR3 reads TGCAGCGTAGGACTAGGGGATGAGCAGTTCTTC.

The CDR3 spells CASTEGGRQYF. The CDR3 DNA is TGTGCCAGCACCGAAGGGGGGAGGCAGTACTTC. The V and J genes are TRBV28 and TRBJ2-7, with D possibly called TRBD1 or TRBD2 (6 bases each). CDR1 is MDHEN and CDR2 is SYDVKM in the germline V gene. The ends were cut back, 7 bases at V and 9 bases at J, with 13 bases in the middle. The CDR3 covers 11 residues.

This clone showed up just a few times. The V and J genes are TRBV2 and TRBJ1-1; possibly TRBD1 for D (5 bases). Looked up from germline, CDR1 is SNHLY and CDR2 is FYNNEI. V was cut by 8 bases and J by 1 base, with 11 bases left in between. The CDR3 is 13 residues long. The CDR3 nucleotides are TGTGCCAGCGGGGGTCTGGAGAACACTGAAGCTTTCTTT. Translated: CASGGLENTEAFF.

The rearrangement uses TRBV18 and TRBJ2-3; D uncertain. The germline V gene has CDR1 KGHSH and CDR2 LQKENI. This CDR3 spans 15 amino acids. V dropped 0 bases and J dropped 0 bases, with 7 bases sitting between them. CDR3 sequence reads: CASSPPESSTDTQYF. The CDR3 region has the DNA TGTGCCAGCTCACCACCAGAGTCTAGCACAGATACGCAGTATTTT.

J is TRBJ2-7 and V is TRBV13; 8 nucleotides agree with TRBD2. The V and J ends lost 3 bases and 4 bases, in that order; junction bases with no gene match: 11. This CDR3 has 16 residues. CDR1 is PRHDT, CDR2 FYEKMQ, per germline (reference sequence). CDR3 nucleotides: TGTGCCAGCAGCTTGAGGGGGAGCGGGAGTGATTACGAGCAGTACTTC. This encodes CASSLRGSGSDYEQYF.

The J gene is TRBJ2-3, the V gene TRBV7-3; 7 bases line up with TRBD2. CDR3 length: 16 amino acids. Germline V CDR1 and CDR2: SGHTA, FQGTGA. Losses at the gene ends were 5 bases for V and 2 bases for J; bases not matched to a gene: 10. The CDR3 bases are TGTGCCAGCAGCCCGGTGGGGACTATCTTCACAGATACGCAGTATTTT. The encoded protein is CASSPVGTIFTDTQYF.

The gene calls are TRBV9 and TRBJ2-2; no clear D gene. Deletions cut 0 bases from V and 2 bases from J, with 8 bases between. CDR3 length: 15 amino acids. CDR1 SGDLS and CDR2 YYNGEE come from the germline V gene. CDR3 loop: CASSVGPDNTGELFF. CDR3 DNA sequence: TGTGCCAGCAGCGTAGGTCCGGATAACACCGGGGAGCTGTTTTTT.

The chain recombines TRBV30 with TRBJ2-6; D gene unclear. Germline V gives CDR1 GTSNPN, CDR2 SVGIG (reference sequence). The CDR3 totals 19 residues. Trimming pared 0 bases from V and 0 bases from J, leaving 18 bases between. The CDR3 DNA is TGTGCCTGGAGTGTAAGGTTAACAGTTAGAATCTCTGGGGCCAACGTCCTGACTTTC. It yields the protein CAWSVRLTVRISGANVLTF.

The chain employs TRBV10-2 and TRBJ1-2; perhaps TRBD1 as D (5 bases). Per the germline V gene, CDR1 is WSHSY and CDR2 is SAAADI. This CDR3 has 13 residues. V was cut by 7 bases and J by 7 bases, with 16 bases left in between. DNA of the CDR3: TGCGCCAGCACGGGGGGAGGGAAAGGTGGCTACACCTTC. It encodes CASTGGGKGGYTF.

This chain connects TRBV2 to TRBJ2-1, with no clear D. The CDR3 loop spans 11 amino acids. From germline, CDR1 is SNHLY and CDR2 FYNNEI. V shed 8 bases and J shed 5 bases, with 7 bases lying between them. CDR3 in amino acids: CASGPDNEQFF. Written as DNA, the CDR3 is TGTGCCAGCGGCCCTGACAATGAGCAGTTCTTC.

The chain is built from TRBV19 and TRBJ2-7; D may match TRBD1 or TRBD2 (5 bases each). The CDR3 runs 14 residues. The germline V and J ends were trimmed by 6 bases and 3 bases, with 15 bases remaining between them. Germline V gene sequence: CDR1 LNHDA, CDR2 SQIVND (reference sequence). For the CDR3, the DNA is TGTGCCAGTAGCACCCCGGGACGCAGCTACGAGCAGTACTTC. Translating it yields CASSTPGRSYEQYF.

V usage is TRBV30 and J usage is TRBJ2-7; 9 nucleotides match TRBD1. The CDR3 runs 12 residues. Germline CDR1 is GTSNPN and CDR2 is SVGIG (reference sequence). V trimming: 8 bases; J trimming: 2 bases; junction bases outside the gene matches: 4. CDR3 residues: CAGGQGPYEQYF. The CDR3, as DNA: TGTGCCGGGGGACAGGGCCCCTACGAGCAGTACTTC.

Here the CDR3 DNA reads TGTGCCAGCAGCCCGACCCGGACTAGCGGTTCCCACGAGCAGTACTTC. Translating gives CASSPTRTSGSHEQYF. The chain recombines TRBV5-4 with TRBJ2-5, with 10 positions matching TRBD2. The J call may be in error: the DNA end matches TRBJ2-7 better. The CDR3 spans 16 residues. In germline, CDR1 is SGHNT, CDR2 YYREEE (reference sequence).

This clone was observed a handful of times. The chain uses TRBV4-2 and TRBJ1-2; D gene uncertain. Per the germline V gene, CDR1 is LGHNA and CDR2 is YNFKEQ. The ends were cut back, 0 bases at V and 4 bases at J, with 12 bases in the middle. This CDR3 region has 15 residues. The DNA for the CDR3 is TGTGCCAGCAGCCAAGATCTCGAGGGTCTCTATGGCTACACCTTC. This encodes CASSQDLEGLYGYTF.